This T cell receptor (beta chain) was sequenced for a study of blood T cell repertoires in COVID-19. The wider study: The cDNA or gDNA used as material had been derived from T cells, B-cell-depleted T cells, or PBMCs.

Original processing notes: Cell counts per sample came from amplifying reference gene primers. Generated by immunoSEQ multiplex PCR, the TCRdb table keeps only in-frame clones and is missing some. The V and J calls and clone size were taken over from that table, and D and trimming were inferred from the DNA. The sample lists tens of thousands of clones, about 80% occurring once. This clone was recorded once. The J segment lost 1 base and the V segment lost 6 bases, leaving 8 bases of the junction unmatched. This CDR3 region has 15 residues. The germline V gene has CDR1 ENHRY and CDR2 SYGVKD. This clonotype was sampled from a human donor in a cohort sampled during active COVID-19. Material: peripheral blood. V and J are TRBV10-3 and TRBJ1-1; 7 positions agree with TRBD1. CDR3 coding DNA: TGTGCCATCAGGGGCAGGGGGGTCGGGAACACTGAAGCTTTCTTT. Translation: CAIRGRGVGNTEAFF.